This T cell receptor (beta chain) was documented in a study of blood T cells in healthy people across ages. For the second PCR, which ran for about 7 to 11 cycles, a sample-barcoded 5' primer and a J-beta primer mix were used. Using its own MiXCR run on the 5' RACE reads, TCRdb lists one record per CDR3 protein. Among about 650,000 distinct CDR3 sequences, 32% were seen once, and the ten largest hold just over 15%. Germline V lookup: CDR1 MNHNS, CDR2 SASEGT. V lost 3 bases and J lost 11, with 19 bases in between. The length of the CDR3 is 14 residues. As to this clonotype: A clone one base away is much larger, so this may be a read error.

This clonotype originated in a woman older than 75 in good health. The specimen sequenced was blood. This sequence joins TRBV6-1 and TRBJ2-5, with a weak D call TRBD2 (6 bases). The CDR3 spells CASSEVGGPNEQYF. Here the CDR3 DNA reads TGTGCCAGCAGTGAGGTCGGGGGACCGAATGAGCAGTACTTC.